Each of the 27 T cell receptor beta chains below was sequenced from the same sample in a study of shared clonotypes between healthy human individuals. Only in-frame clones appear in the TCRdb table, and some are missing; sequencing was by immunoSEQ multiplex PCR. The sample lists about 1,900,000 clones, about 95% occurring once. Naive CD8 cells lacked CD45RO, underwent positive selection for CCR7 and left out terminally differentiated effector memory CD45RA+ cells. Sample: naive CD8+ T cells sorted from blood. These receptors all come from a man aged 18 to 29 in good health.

The CDR3 spells CASSFRLAGDQETQYF. The CDR3 coding sequence is TGTGCCAGCAGTTTTAGACTAGCGGGGGACCAAGAGACCCAGTACTTC. The chain employs TRBV2 and TRBJ2-5, with TRBD2 matching 12 bases. The CDR3 runs 16 residues. Germline trimming cut 5 bases from V and 0 bases from J; bases unmatched to any gene: 4. CDR1 and CDR2 from the germline V gene are SNHLY and FYNNEI.

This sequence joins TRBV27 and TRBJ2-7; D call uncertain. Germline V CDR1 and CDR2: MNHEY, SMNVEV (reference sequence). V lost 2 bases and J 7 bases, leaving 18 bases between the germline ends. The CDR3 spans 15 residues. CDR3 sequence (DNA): TGTGCCAGCAGTTTAACCCCCGCAGGTAACGTGGAGCAGTACTTC. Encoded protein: CASSLTPAGNVEQYF.

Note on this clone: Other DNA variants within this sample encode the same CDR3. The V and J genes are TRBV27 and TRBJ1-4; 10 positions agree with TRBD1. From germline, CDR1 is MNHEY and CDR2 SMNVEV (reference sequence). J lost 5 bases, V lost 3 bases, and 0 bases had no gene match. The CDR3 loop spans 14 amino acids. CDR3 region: CASSLGQGNEKLFF. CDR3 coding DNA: TGTGCCAGCAGTTTGGGACAGGGGAATGAAAAACTGTTTTTT.

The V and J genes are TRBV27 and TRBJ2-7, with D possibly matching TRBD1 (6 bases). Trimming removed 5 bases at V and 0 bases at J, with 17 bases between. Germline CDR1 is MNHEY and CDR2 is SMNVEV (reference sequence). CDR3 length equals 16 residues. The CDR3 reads CASSPSTGTASYEQYF. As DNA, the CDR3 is TGTGCCAGCAGTCCATCGACAGGTACAGCCTCCTACGAGCAGTACTTC.

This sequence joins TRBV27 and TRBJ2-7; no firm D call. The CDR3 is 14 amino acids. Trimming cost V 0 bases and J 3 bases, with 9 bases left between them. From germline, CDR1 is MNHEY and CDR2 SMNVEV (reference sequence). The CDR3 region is CASSLSGYNYEQYF. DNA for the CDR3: TGTGCCAGCAGTTTATCAGGGTACAACTACGAGCAGTACTTC.

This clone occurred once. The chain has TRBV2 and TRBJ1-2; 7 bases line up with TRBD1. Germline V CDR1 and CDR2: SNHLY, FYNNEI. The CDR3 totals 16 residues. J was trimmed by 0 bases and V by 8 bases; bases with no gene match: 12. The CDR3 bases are TGTGCCAGCGACACTCCAACAGGGGCCTCTAACTATGGCTACACCTTC. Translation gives CASDTPTGASNYGYTF.

For the CDR3, the DNA is TGTGCCAGCAGCTCACCGCCCTGGGGCAATGAGCAGTTCTTC. Residues: CASSSPPWGNEQFF. V gene TRBV5-4 combines with J gene TRBJ2-1; D remains ambiguous. The germline V and J ends were trimmed by 3 bases and 6 bases, with 13 bases remaining between them. The germline V gene encodes CDR1 SGHNT and CDR2 YYREEE (reference sequence). The length of the CDR3 is 14 residues.

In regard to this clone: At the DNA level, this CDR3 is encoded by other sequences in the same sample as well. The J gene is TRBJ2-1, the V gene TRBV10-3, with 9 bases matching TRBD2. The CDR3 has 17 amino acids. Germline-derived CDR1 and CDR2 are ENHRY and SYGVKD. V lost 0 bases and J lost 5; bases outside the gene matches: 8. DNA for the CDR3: TGTGCCATCAGTGAGTCGCGGGCTAGCGGGGATAACAATGAGCAGTTCTTC. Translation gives CAISESRASGDNNEQFF.

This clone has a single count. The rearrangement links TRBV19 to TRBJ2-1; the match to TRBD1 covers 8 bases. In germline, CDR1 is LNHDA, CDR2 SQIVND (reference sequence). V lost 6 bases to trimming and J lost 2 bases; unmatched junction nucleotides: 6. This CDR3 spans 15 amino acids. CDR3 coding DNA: TGTGCCAGTAGGCTCACAGGGGGACCCTACAATGAGCAGTTCTTC. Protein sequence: CASRLTGGPYNEQFF.

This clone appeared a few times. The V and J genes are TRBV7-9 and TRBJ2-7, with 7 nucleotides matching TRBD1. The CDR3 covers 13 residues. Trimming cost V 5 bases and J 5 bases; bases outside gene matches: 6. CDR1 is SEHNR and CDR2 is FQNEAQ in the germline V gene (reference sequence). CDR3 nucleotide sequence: TGTGCCAGCAGCCCCCGACAGGGCAACGAGCAGTACTTC. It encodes CASSPRQGNEQYF.

The CDR3 here is CASRGVGDTQYF. The CDR3 nucleotides are TGTGCCAGCAGGGGGGTTGGAGATACGCAGTATTTT. This chain links TRBV11-2 with TRBJ2-3; the D call may be TRBD1 or TRBD2 (5 bases each). The V end lost 6 bases, the J end lost 5 bases, and 9 bases lay between the germline ends. The CDR3 consists of 12 residues. Germline CDR1 SGHAT, CDR2 FQNNGV.

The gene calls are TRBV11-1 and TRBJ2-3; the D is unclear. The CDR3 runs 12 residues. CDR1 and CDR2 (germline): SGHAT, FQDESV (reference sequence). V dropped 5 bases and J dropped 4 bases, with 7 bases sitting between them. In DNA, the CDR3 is TGTGCCAGCAGCCCCTCAGCAGATACGCAGTATTTT. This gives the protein CASSPSADTQYF.

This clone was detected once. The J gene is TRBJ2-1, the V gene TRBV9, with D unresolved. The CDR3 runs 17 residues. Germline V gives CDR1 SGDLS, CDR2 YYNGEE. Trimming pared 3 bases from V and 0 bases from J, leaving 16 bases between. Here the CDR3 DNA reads TGTGCCAGCAGCGACCATTTAGCCCCGAGCTCCTACAATGAGCAGTTCTTC. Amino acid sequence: CASSDHLAPSSYNEQFF.

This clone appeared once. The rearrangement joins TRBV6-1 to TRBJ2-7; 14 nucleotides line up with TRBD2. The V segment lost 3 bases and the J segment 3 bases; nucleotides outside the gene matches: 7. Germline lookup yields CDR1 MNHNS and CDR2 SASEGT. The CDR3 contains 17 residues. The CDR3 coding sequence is TGTGCCAGCAGTGATGGGACTAGCGGGGGACCGGGCTACGAGCAGTACTTC. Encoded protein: CASSDGTSGGPGYEQYF.

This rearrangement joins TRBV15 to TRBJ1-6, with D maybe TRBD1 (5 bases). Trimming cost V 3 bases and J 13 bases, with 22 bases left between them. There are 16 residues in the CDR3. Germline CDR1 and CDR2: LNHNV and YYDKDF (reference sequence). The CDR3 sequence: CATSRRDRSSNDPLHF. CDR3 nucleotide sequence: TGTGCCACCAGCAGGAGGGACCGATCCTCTAATGATCCCCTCCACTTT.

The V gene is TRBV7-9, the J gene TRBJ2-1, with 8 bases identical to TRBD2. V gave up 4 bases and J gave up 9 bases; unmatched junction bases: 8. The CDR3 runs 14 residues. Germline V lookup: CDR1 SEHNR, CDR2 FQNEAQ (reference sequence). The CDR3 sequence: CASSSPPGGIEQFF. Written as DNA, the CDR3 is TGTGCCAGCAGCTCACCCCCGGGGGGGATTGAGCAGTTCTTC.

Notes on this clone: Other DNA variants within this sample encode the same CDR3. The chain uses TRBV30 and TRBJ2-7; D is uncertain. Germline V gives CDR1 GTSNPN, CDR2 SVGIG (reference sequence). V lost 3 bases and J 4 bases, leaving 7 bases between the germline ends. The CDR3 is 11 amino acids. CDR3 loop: CAWRDIYEQYF. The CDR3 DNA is TGTGCCTGGAGAGATATATACGAGCAGTACTTC.

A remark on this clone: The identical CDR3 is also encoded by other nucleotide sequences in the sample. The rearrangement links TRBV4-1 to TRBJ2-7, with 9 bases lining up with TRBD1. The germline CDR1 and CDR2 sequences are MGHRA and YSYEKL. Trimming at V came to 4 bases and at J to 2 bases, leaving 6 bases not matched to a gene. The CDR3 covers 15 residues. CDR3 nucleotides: TGCGCCAGCAGCCGAACCGGGACAGGGACCTACGAGCAGTACTTC. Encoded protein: CASSRTGTGTYEQYF.

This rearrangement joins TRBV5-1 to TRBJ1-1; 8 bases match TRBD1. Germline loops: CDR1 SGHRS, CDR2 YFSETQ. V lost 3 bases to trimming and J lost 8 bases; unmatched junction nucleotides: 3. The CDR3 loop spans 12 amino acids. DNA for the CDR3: TGCGCCAGCAGCTCGACAGGGGTGGAAGCTTTCTTT. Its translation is CASSSTGVEAFF. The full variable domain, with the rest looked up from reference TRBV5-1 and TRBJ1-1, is KAGVTQTPRYLIKTRGQQVTLSCSPISGHRSVSWYQQTPGQGLQFLFEYFSETQRNKGNFPGRFSGRQFSNSRSEMNVSTLELGDSALYLCASSSTGVEAFFGQGTRLTVV.

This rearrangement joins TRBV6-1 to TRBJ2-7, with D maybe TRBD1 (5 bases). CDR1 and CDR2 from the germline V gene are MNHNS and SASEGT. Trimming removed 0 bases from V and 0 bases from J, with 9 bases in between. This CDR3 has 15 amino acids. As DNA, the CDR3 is TGTGCCAGCAGTGAAGCAGACAGTCTCTCCTACGAGCAGTACTTC. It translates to CASSEADSLSYEQYF.

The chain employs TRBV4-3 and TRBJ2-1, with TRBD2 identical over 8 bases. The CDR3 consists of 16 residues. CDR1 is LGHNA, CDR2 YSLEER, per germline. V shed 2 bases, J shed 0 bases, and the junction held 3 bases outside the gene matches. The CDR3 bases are TGCGCCAGCAGCCAAACAACTAGCGGCTCCTACAATGAGCAGTTCTTC. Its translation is CASSQTTSGSYNEQFF.

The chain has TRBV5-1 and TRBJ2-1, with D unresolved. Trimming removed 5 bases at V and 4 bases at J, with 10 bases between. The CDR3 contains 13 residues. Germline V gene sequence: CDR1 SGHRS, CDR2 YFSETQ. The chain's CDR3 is CASRAAMYNEQFF. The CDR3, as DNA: TGCGCCAGCAGGGCAGCGATGTACAATGAGCAGTTCTTC.

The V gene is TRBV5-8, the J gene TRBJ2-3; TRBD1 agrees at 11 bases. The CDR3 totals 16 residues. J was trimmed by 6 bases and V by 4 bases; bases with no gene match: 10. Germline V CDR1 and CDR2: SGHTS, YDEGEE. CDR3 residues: CASSTGTGGVMDTQYF. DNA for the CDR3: TGTGCCAGCAGCACCGGGACAGGGGGGGTTATGGATACGCAGTATTTT.

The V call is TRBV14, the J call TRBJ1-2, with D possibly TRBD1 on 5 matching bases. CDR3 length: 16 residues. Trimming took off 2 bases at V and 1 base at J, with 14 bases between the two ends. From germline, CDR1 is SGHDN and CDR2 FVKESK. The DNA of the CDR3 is TGTGCCAGCAGCCAAATCTCCCAGGGCGTTAACTATGGCTACACCTTC. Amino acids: CASSQISQGVNYGYTF. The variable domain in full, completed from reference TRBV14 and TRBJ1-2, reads EAGVTQFPSHSVIEKGQTVTLRCDPISGHDNLYWYRRVMGKEIKFLLHFVKESKQDESGMPNNRFLAERTGGTYSTLKVQPAELEDSGVYFCASSQISQGVNYGYTFGSGTRLTVV.

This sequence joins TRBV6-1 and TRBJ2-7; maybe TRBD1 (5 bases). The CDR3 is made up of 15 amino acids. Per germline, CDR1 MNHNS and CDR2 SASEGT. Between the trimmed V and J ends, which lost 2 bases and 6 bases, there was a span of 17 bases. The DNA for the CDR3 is TGTGCCAGCAGTGAACTTAAGGGGCGTCCCGCCGAGCAGTACTTC. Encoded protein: CASSELKGRPAEQYF.

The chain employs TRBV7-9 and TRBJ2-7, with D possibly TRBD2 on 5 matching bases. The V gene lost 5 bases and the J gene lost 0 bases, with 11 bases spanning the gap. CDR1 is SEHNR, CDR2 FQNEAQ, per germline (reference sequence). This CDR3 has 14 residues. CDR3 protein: CASSIVGSSYEQYF. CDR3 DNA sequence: TGTGCCAGCAGCATCGTTGGGAGCTCCTACGAGCAGTACTTC.

The CDR3 spells CASSSPRTGRNEQYF. Here the CDR3 DNA reads TGTGCCAGCAGCTCTCCCCGGACAGGAAGGAACGAGCAGTACTTC. The rearrangement uses TRBV5-6 and TRBJ2-7; 7 bases are a match to TRBD1. Germline-derived CDR1 and CDR2 are SGHDT and YYEEEE. The J segment lost 5 bases and the V segment lost 3 bases, leaving 11 bases of the junction unmatched. The CDR3 is made up of 15 amino acids.